The 3 T cell receptor beta chains reported below all come from one sample, sequenced in a study of T-cell reconstitution after alpha-beta-depleted transplantation in children. During its preparation, the TCRbeta library received unique molecular identifiers. TCRdb re-analysed the PCR reads in MiXCR, keeping a single row per CDR3 protein. Of under 750,000 distinct CDR3 sequences listed, 23% were seen once; the top ten hold 13% to 15%. The material was PBMCs, mostly from graft donor cells, obtained 360 days after TCRalphabeta/CD19-depleted stem cell transplant. Receptors were obtained from a boy in the first two years of life who had a stem cell transplant for acute myeloid leukemia, so the T cells may come from the graft donor.

The table lists this clonotype with many counts. V and J are TRBV10-3 and TRBJ1-4, with TRBD1 matching over 7 bases. CDR3 length: 14 amino acids. V shed 4 bases and J 5 bases; nucleotides not matched to a gene: 4. Germline CDR1 is ENHRY and CDR2 is SYGVKD. CDR3 loop: CAISAGQPNEKLFF. The CDR3 coding sequence is TGTGCCATCAGTGCGGGACAGCCAAATGAAAAACTGTTTTTT.

V usage is TRBV6-5 and J usage is TRBJ1-1; D perhaps matches TRBD1 (5 bases). Germline-derived CDR1 and CDR2 are MNHEY and SVGAGI. The CDR3 loop spans 16 amino acids. V was pared by 6 bases and J by 5 bases, with 22 bases between. CDR3 sequence (DNA): TGTGCCAGCAGATCGATCACCTGGGGCAGAGGGACTGAAGCTTTCTTT. Its protein product is CASRSITWGRGTEAFF.

This clonotype was seen only a few times. This chain links TRBV12-3 or TRBV12-4 with TRBJ1-2; no reliable D call. The CDR3 covers 14 residues. V was shortened by 9 bases and J by 0 bases, with 14 bases between the two germline ends. CDR3 nucleotides: TGTGCCAGTGGCTTGAGACAACCTAACTATGGCTACACCTTC. Translated, it gives CASGLRQPNYGYTF.